These T cell receptor beta chains were read from a single sample in a study of T cell responses to AZD1222 COVID-19 vaccine. Data came from immunoSEQ multiplex PCR; TCRdb stores just in-frame clones and leaves some out. This table has 90,000 to 150,000 clones, 86% appearing once. This specimen consisted of peripheral blood, obtained on day 0 of AZD1222 vaccination. These receptors were collected from an adult in good health. CDR3s include the opening cysteine and the closing phenylalanine or tryptophan. D genes are given only for firm matches. A row's size may be missing; if present it is once, few, many or a size class.

TRBJ2-7 | TRBV4-2 | . | . | CASSQGGYEQYF | TGTGCCAGCAGCCAAGGCGGCTACGAGCAGTACTTC
TRBJ2-3 | TRBV2 | . | few | CASKFRLVADTQYF | TGTGCCAGCAAATTCAGACTAGTCGCAGATACGCAGTATTTT
TRBJ2-7 | TRBV28 | . | . | CASGAGSAYEQYF | TGTGCCAGCGGGGCAGGGTCAGCCTACGAGCAGTACTTC
TRBJ1-2 | TRBV7-9 | TRBD1 | . | CASSRGASTGRGYTF | TGTGCCAGCAGCCGGGGGGCCTCGACAGGGCGCGGCTACACCTTC
TRBJ1-1 | TRBV18 | . | once | CASSPRGNTEAFF | TGTGCCAGCTCACCTCGGGGGAACACTGAAGCTTTCTTT
TRBJ2-1 | TRBV20-1 | TRBD2 | . | CSASGGGPSYNEQFF | TGCAGTGCTAGTGGGGGGGGTCCTTCCTACAATGAGCAGTTCTTC
TRBJ1-1 | TRBV30 | TRBD1 | . | CAWRDRGGTEAFF | TGTGCCTGGAGAGACAGGGGAGGGACTGAAGCTTTCTTT
TRBJ1-4 | TRBV4-2 | . | . | CASSQSLGRTATNEKLFF | TGTGCCAGCAGCCAAAGCCTGGGAAGGACGGCCACTAATGAAAAACTGTTTTTT
TRBJ2-7 | TRBV3-1/TRBV3-2 | . | . | CASSPPDRGRGQYF | TGTGCCAGCAGCCCGCCTGACCGGGGAAGGGGGCAGTACTTC
TRBJ2-7 | TRBV11-2 | . | . | CASSQAYEQYF | TGTGCCAGCAGCCAGGCCTACGAGCAGTACTTC
TRBJ2-7 | TRBV28 | TRBD2 | many | CATSAGGGYEQYF | TGTGCCACCTCGGCGGGAGGTGGTTACGAGCAGTACTTC
TRBJ2-2 | TRBV18 | . | . | CAGRVQGIDTGELFF | TGTGCCGGACGCGTCCAGGGGATTGATACCGGGGAGCTGTTTTTT
TRBJ2-1 | TRBV3-1/TRBV3-2 | TRBD2 | . | CASSQGRREGYEQFF | TGTGCCAGCAGCCAAGGTCGGCGGGAGGGCTATGAGCAGTTCTTC
TRBJ2-7 | TRBV6-6 | . | . | CASSYRDGYEQYF | TGTGCCAGCAGTTACCGGGACGGCTACGAGCAGTACTTC
TRBJ2-2 | TRBV9 | TRBD2 | . | CASSVYSGRQTGELFF | TGTGCCAGCAGCGTATATAGCGGGAGACAAACCGGGGAGCTGTTTTTT
TRBJ1-3 | TRBV6-2/TRBV6-3 | . | . | CASSPLGGGNTIYF | TGTGCCAGCAGTCCCCTCGGGGGTGGAAACACCATATATTTT
TRBJ2-3 | TRBV7-2 | . | . | CASSAFSAASTDTQYF | TGTGCCAGCAGCGCCTTTAGCGCAGCTAGCACAGATACGCAGTATTTT
TRBJ2-1 | TRBV5-4 | . | once | CASSPSLVDEQFF | TGTGCCAGCAGCCCGTCCCTGGTAGATGAGCAGTTCTTC
TRBJ2-7 | TRBV7-8 | TRBD2 | . | CASSLETSATYEQYF | TGTGCCAGCAGCTTAGAGACTAGCGCTACCTACGAGCAGTACTTC
TRBJ1-4 | TRBV7-9 | . | . | CASSPAGPDEKLFF | TGTGCCAGCAGCCCGGCGGGACCTGACGAAAAACTGTTTTTT
TRBJ2-4 | TRBV7-2 | . | . | CASSLDPTGVKNIQYF | TGTGCCAGCAGCTTAGACCCCACGGGCGTCAAAAACATTCAGTACTTC
TRBJ2-1 | TRBV2 | . | . | CATGTYNEQFF | TGTGCCACCGGGACCTACAATGAGCAGTTCTTC
TRBJ2-1 | TRBV4-1 | . | . | CASSQEAAGMKRDEQFF | TGCGCCAGCAGCCAAGAGGCGGCAGGGATGAAAAGGGATGAGCAGTTCTTC
TRBJ1-4 | TRBV27 | TRBD1 | . | CASSLSGQGGEKLFF | TGTGCCAGCAGTTTATCGGGACAGGGTGGTGAAAAACTGTTTTTT
TRBJ1-5 | TRBV3-1/TRBV3-2 | TRBD1 | . | CASSPGTGGNQPQHF | TGTGCCAGCAGCCCAGGGACAGGGGGTAATCAGCCCCAGCATTTT
TRBJ2-6 | TRBV19 | . | . | CASSSDRHSGANVLTF | TGTGCCAGTAGCTCGGACAGACACTCTGGGGCCAACGTCCTGACTTTC
TRBJ1-5 | TRBV19 | TRBD1 | . | CASSNRGGGGNQPQHF | TGTGCCAGTAGTAACAGGGGAGGGGGGGGCAATCAGCCCCAGCATTTT
TRBJ1-1 | TRBV7-2 | . | . | CASSLVQNTEAFF | TGTGCCAGCAGCTTAGTTCAAAACACTGAAGCTTTCTTT
TRBJ1-3 | TRBV28 | TRBD1 | . | CASHSGTGAGNTIYF | TGTGCCAGCCACTCCGGGACAGGGGCTGGAAACACCATATATTTT
TRBJ1-5 | TRBV18 | . | . | CASSPYKGEGNQPQHF | TGTGCCAGCTCACCATACAAGGGCGAGGGCAATCAGCCCCAGCATTTT
TRBJ2-3 | TRBV6-4 | . | . | CASSDSAQFTDTQYF | TGTGCCAGCAGTGACAGTGCGCAATTCACAGATACGCAGTATTTT
TRBJ1-1 | TRBV7-3 | . | . | CASSSPGRTEAFF | TGTGCCAGCAGCTCCCCAGGGAGGACTGAAGCTTTCTTT
TRBJ1-2 | TRBV7-8 | TRBD1 | once | CASSGPGQALYGYTF | TGTGCCAGCAGCGGTCCGGGACAGGCCCTCTATGGCTACACCTTC
TRBJ2-4 | TRBV7-3 | TRBD2 | . | CASSLPTGGSGNIQYF | TGTGCCAGCAGCTTACCGACGGGCGGGAGTGGAAACATTCAGTACTTC
TRBJ2-1 | TRBV3-1/TRBV3-2 | . | . | CASSQVRVDEQFF | TGTGCCAGCAGCCAAGTCAGGGTTGATGAGCAGTTCTTC
TRBJ2-2 | TRBV5-1 | . | . | CATGSNPNTGELFF | TGCGCGACTGGGAGCAACCCGAACACCGGGGAGCTGTTTTTT